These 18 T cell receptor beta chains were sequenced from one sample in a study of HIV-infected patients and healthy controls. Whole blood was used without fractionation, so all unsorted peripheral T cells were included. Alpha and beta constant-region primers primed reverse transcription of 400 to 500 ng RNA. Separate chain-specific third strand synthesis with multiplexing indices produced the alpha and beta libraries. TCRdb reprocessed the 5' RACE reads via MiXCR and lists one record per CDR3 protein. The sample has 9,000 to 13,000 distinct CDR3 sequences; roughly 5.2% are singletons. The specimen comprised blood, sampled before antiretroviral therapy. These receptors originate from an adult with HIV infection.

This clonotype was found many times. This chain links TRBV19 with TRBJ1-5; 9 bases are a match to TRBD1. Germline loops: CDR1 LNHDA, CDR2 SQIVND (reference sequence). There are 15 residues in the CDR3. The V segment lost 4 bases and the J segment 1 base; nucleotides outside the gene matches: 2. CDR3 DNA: TGTGCCAGTAGTACGGGACAGGGAAGCAATCAGCCCCAGCATTTT. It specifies CASSTGQGSNQPQHF.

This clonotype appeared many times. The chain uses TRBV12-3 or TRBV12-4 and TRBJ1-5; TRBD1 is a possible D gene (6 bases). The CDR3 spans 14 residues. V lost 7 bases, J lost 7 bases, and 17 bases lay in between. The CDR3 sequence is CASTLAGTGQPQHF. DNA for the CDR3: TGTGCCAGCACTTTGGCAGGCACAGGGCAGCCCCAGCATTTT.

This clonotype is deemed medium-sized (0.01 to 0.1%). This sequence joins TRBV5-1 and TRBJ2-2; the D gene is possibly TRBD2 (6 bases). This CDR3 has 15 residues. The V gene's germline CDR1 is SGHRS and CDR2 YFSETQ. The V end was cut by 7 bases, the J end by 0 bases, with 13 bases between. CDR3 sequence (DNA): TGCGCCAGCCAACGGGGGATGCCGAACACCGGGGAGCTGTTTTTT. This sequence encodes CASQRGMPNTGELFF.

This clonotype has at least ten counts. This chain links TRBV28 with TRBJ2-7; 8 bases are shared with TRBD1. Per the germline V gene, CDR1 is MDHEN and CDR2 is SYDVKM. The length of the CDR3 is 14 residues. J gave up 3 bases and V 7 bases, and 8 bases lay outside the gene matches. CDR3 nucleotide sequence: TGTGCCAGCACCCATTTGGGACAGGACTACGAGCAGTACTTC. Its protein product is CASTHLGQDYEQYF.

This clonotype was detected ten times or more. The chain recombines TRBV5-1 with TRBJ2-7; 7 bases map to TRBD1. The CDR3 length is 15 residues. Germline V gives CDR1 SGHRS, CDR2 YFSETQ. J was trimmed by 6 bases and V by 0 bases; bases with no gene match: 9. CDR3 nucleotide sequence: TGCGCCAGCAGCTTGGAGGGGGCCGCCTTCTCCGAGCAGTACTTC. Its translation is CASSLEGAAFSEQYF.

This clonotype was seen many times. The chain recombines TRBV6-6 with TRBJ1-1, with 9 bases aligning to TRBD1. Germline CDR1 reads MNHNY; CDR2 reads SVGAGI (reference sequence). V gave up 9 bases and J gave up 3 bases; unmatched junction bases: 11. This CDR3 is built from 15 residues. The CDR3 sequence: CASFGDRDYHTEAFF. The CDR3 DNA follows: TGTGCCAGTTTTGGGGACAGGGATTATCACACTGAAGCTTTCTTT.

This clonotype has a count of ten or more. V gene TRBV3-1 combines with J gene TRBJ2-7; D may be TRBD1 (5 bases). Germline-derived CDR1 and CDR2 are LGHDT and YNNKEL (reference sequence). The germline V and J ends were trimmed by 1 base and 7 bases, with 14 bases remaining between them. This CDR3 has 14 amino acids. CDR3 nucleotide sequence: TGTGCCAGCAGCCAAGGGGCAGGGTCTGCTGAGCAGTACTTC. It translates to CASSQGAGSAEQYF.

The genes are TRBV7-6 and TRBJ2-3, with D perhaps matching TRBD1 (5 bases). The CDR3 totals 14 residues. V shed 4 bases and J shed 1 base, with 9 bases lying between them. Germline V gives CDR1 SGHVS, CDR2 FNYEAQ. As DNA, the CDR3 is TGTGCCAGCAGCTCCAGGGCGGGCACAGATACGCAGTATTTT. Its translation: CASSSRAGTDTQYF.

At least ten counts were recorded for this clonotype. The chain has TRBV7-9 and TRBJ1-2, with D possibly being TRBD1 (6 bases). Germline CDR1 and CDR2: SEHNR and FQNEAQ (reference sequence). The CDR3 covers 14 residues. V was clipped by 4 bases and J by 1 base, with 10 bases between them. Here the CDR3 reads CASSSGTLNYGYTF. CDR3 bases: TGTGCCAGCAGCTCTGGGACACTTAACTATGGCTACACCTTC.

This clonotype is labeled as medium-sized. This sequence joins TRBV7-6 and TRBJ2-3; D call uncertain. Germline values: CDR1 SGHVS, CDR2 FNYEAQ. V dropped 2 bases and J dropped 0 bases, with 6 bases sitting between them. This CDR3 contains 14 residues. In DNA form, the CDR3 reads TGTGCCAGCAGCTTAATATCGAGCACAGATACGCAGTATTTT. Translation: CASSLISSTDTQYF.

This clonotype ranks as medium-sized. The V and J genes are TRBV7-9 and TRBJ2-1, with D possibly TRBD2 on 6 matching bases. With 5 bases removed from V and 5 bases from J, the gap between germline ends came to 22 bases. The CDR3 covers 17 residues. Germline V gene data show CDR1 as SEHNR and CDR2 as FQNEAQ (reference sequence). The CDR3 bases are TGTGCCAGCAGCCCCCAGGGTGTGGGCGGGACCAACAATGAGCAGTTCTTC. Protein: CASSPQGVGGTNNEQFF.

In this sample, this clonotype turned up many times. The CDR3 nucleotides read TGTGCCAGCAGCCAAGCGCAGGGTTGGACAGATACGCAGTATTTT. Residues: CASSQAQGWTDTQYF. The chain employs TRBV3-1 and TRBJ2-3, with D possibly being TRBD1 (5 bases). Germline V CDR1 and CDR2: LGHDT, YNNKEL (reference sequence). V was clipped by 1 base and J by 3 bases, with 11 bases between them. This CDR3 region has 15 residues.

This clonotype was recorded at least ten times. CDR3 residues: CASGIDRLEAFF. CDR3 coding DNA: TGTGCCAGTGGGATCGACAGGCTTGAAGCTTTCTTT. The rearrangement joins TRBV27 to TRBJ1-1, with D possibly TRBD1 on 6 matching bases. V shed 9 bases and J shed 7 bases, with 15 bases lying between them. The CDR3 is 12 amino acids. Looked up from germline, CDR1 is MNHEY and CDR2 is SMNVEV (reference sequence).

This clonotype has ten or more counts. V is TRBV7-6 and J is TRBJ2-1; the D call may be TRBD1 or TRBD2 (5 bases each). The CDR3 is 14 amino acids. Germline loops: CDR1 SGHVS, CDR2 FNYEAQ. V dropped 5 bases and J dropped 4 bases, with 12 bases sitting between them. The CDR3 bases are TGTGCCAGCAGCCCGGAAGGGACGTACAATGAGCAGTTCTTC. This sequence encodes CASSPEGTYNEQFF.

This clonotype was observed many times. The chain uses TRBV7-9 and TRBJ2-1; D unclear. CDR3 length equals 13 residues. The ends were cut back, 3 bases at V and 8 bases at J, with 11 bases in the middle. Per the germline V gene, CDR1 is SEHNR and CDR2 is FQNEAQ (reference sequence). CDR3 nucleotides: TGTGCCAGCAGCTTTGTTGGACCTGATGAGCAGTTCTTC. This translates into CASSFVGPDEQFF.

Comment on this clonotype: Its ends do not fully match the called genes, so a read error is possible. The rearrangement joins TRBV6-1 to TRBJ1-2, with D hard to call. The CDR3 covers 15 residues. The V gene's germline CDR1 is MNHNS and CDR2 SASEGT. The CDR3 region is CAISEVSSSNYGYTF. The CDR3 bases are TGTGCCATCAGTGAAGTTAGTTCGTCTAACTATGGCTACACCTTC.

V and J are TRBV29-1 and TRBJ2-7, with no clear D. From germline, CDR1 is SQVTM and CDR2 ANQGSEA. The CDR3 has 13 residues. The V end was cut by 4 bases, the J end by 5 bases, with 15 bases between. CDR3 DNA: TGCAGCGTTGTTGTCGCTTCGGGTCACGAGCAGTACTTC. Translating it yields CSVVVASGHEQYF.

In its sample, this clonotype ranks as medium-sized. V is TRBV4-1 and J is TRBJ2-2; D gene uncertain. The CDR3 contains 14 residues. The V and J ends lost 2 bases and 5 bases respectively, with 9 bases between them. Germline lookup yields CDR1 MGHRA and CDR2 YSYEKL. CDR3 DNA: TGCGCCAGCAGCCAACCGACTCGGACCGGGGAGCTGTTTTTT. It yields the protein CASSQPTRTGELFF.